The clone carrying this T cell receptor (beta chain) is medium-sized within its sample. The antigen is not known. The sample belongs to a study of T-cell reconstitution after alpha-beta-depleted transplantation in children. Germline loops: CDR1 LGHNA, CDR2 YSLEER. This CDR3 has 15 residues. The ends were cut back, 1 base at V and 3 bases at J, with 13 bases in the middle. Preparing the TCRbeta library involved the use of unique molecular identifiers. TCRdb recomputed calls from the PCR reads with MiXCR, one row per CDR3 protein. In the table there are about 15,000 distinct CDR3 sequences, approximately 5.3% of which are singletons. General study findings and limits: Several hundred expanded graft clones reportedly supplied alpha-beta T cells about two months after transplant. T-cell counts and diversity were attributed mostly to newly produced T cells one year after transplant.

This clonotype originated in a boy younger than 18 with acute lymphoblastic leukemia, due to receive a stem cell transplant. V usage is TRBV4-3 and J usage is TRBJ2-7; D is ambiguous. The input for sequencing was PBMCs, taken before TCRalphabeta/CD19-depleted stem cell transplant. The DNA of the CDR3 is TGCGCCAGCAGCCAAGTCGAAGGGTTCGACTACGAGCAGTACTTC. Translation: CASSQVEGFDYEQYF.